This T cell receptor (beta chain) was found in a study of T-cell reconstitution after alpha-beta-depleted transplantation in children. Study results and limitations: Some patients showed high day-60 TCRbeta diversity, which derived from surviving recipient T cells and thymic progenitors. Where alpha-beta T cells came from about two months after transplant was reportedly several hundred expanded graft clones. T-cell numbers and diversity, one year after transplant, stemmed largely from T cells that were newly produced.

Unique molecular identifiers were built into the TCRbeta library. TCRdb passed the PCR reads through MiXCR, listing each CDR3 protein once. This table holds around 580,000 distinct CDR3 sequences, around 23% found once. Germline CDR1 reads MGHRA; CDR2 reads YSYEKL. The CDR3 extends over 14 amino acids. Trimming cost V 1 base and J 7 bases, with 8 bases left between them. Points on this clonotype: What it binds is not known.

This chain links TRBV4-1 with TRBJ2-6; D remains ambiguous. This receptor was obtained from a boy under three years old who had a stem cell transplant for acute myeloid leukemia, so the T cells may come from the graft donor. Source: PBMCs, mostly from graft donor cells, taken 360 days after TCRalphabeta/CD19-depleted stem cell transplant. CDR3 bases: TGCGCCAGCAGCCAAGGGTTGGAAGCCAACGTCCTGACTTTC. Its protein is CASSQGLEANVLTF.